This TCR beta chain was identified in a study of T cells in Graves' hyperthyroidism and ophthalmopathy. Across the whole study: Peripheral blood draws took place at initial diagnosis, ahead of any treatment. Study results and limitations: The model predicted ophthalmopathy a median approximately 6.3 months before onset. Blood also contained most expanded thyroid clonotypes above 0.001.

Template material for amplifying TCR beta CDR3 regions consisted of RNA transcripts. The study used the HTBI primer set for a first-round RT-PCR of the TCR CDR3. Via MiXCR, TCRdb re-called the multiplex PCR reads, giving one row per CDR3 protein. The sample consists of some 620,000 distinct CDR3 sequences, about a sixth of them appearing once. This CDR3 comprises 13 residues. This clonotype was counted a single time. Its cognate antigen is unknown. A much larger clone differs by one base, so this may be a read error. The material sequenced was blood. This chain uses TRBV12-3 or TRBV12-4 with TRBJ1-3, with D unclear. This clonotype was sampled from a woman aged 30 to 39 with Graves' hyperthyroidism. The CDR3 region is CASRFLSGNTLYF. The CDR3 region has the DNA TGTGCCAGCAGGTTCCTCTCTGGAAACACCTTATATTTT.